These 5 T cell receptor beta chains originate from one sample sequenced in a study of T cell clonotyping in hematopoietic cell transplantation (dated by TCRdb to the early 2020s). The method behind the library was the immunoSEQ multiplex PCR assay. In TCRdb, the immuneACCESS table is reduced to in-frame sequences with V and J assigned. These tables do not hold every clone; where another copy was compared, an unresolved V gene accounts for under half, and the others remain unexplained. The sample yields some 15,000 clones; roughly nine tenths were counted once. The top ten constitute under 3% of the sample. Sample: peripheral blood mononuclear cells. The receptor source for this set is a man between 50 and 59 years old in good health. Some clones in this sample may be carry-over from other donors' samples.

This chain links TRBV5-1 with TRBJ2-2; TRBD2 agrees at 8 bases. The V gene end was trimmed by 0 bases and the J gene end by 1 base; junction bases not matched to a gene: 5. Germline CDR1 SGHRS, CDR2 YFSETQ. The CDR3 runs to 17 residues. CDR3 DNA sequence: TGCGCCAGCAGCTTGGATACCGCGGGGGGGAACACCGGGGAGCTGTTTTTT. This gives the protein CASSLDTAGGNTGELFF.

The chain employs TRBV7-9 and TRBJ2-7; the D gene is possibly TRBD1 (6 bases). Trimming shortened V by 5 bases and J by 0 bases, and 17 bases separated the two germline ends. The CDR3 is 16 amino acids. Germline V gene lookup returns CDR1 SEHNR and CDR2 FQNEAQ (reference sequence). The CDR3 coding sequence is TGTGCCAGCAGCCCCCCCAACAGGGATGCCTCCTACGAGCAGTACTTC. Its protein is CASSPPNRDASYEQYF.

The genes are TRBV29-1 and TRBJ2-5, with 8 bases fitting TRBD1. CDR3 size: 13 residues. Germline V gene lookup returns CDR1 SQVTM and CDR2 ANQGSEA. The V gene end was trimmed by 5 bases and the J gene end by 4 bases; junction bases not matched to a gene: 6. The CDR3 bases are TGCAGCGTTATACGACAGGGGATAGAGACCCAGTACTTC. As protein: CSVIRQGIETQYF.

This clone was seen once. V is TRBV30 and J is TRBJ1-1, with D uncertain. The CDR3 contains 14 residues. Germline V gene lookup returns CDR1 GTSNPN and CDR2 SVGIG (reference sequence). Trimming left V 3 bases short and J 0 bases short, with 11 bases between. Here the CDR3 reads CAWSSPGMNTEAFF. As DNA, the CDR3 is TGTGCCTGGAGCTCCCCGGGCATGAACACTGAAGCTTTCTTT. Full variable domain (outside the CDR3, taken from reference TRBV30 and TRBJ1-1): SQTIHQWPATLVQPVGSPLSLECTVEGTSNPNLYWYRQAAGRGLQLLFYSVGIGQISSEVPQNLSASRPQDRQFILSSKKLLLSDSGFYLCAWSSPGMNTEAFFGQGTRLTVV.

This clone was seen just once. The genes are TRBV5-6 and TRBJ1-1, with TRBD1 matching 7 bases. Germline CDR1 and CDR2: SGHDT and YYEEEE. CDR3 length: 15 residues. The V and J ends lost 4 bases and 4 bases, in that order; junction bases with no gene match: 10. The DNA of the CDR3 is TGTGCCAGCAGCCCTGAGACAGGGTTGGGCACTGAAGCTTTCTTT. Translating it yields CASSPETGLGTEAFF. The variable domain in full, completed from reference TRBV5-6 and TRBJ1-1, reads DAGVTQSPTHLIKTRGQQVTLRCSPKSGHDTVSWYQQALGQGPQFIFQYYEEEERQRGNFPDRFSGHQFPNYSSELNVNALLLGDSALYLCASSPETGLGTEAFFGQGTRLTVV.